This entry concerns a single TCR beta chain. Repertoires were generated with immunoSEQ multiplex PCR, while TCRdb's copy carries only in-frame clones and drops some. The sample includes 150,000 or so clones, roughly 94% seen only once; the top ten take 14%. The CDR3 extends over 15 amino acids. Germline V lookup: CDR1 SGHRS, CDR2 YFSETQ. With V trimmed by 4 bases and J by 0 bases, 5 bases remained unmatched. The source of the sample is a study of control samples from healthy donors and cancer patients. The specimen was PBMCs. This receptor was taken from a man aged 55-75 years with colorectal cancer. The chain combines TRBV5-1 with TRBJ2-3; TRBD1 agrees at 7 bases. CDR3 sequence reads: CASSPRGQSTDTQYF. The CDR3 DNA follows: TGCGCCAGCAGCCCAAGGGGACAGAGCACAGATACGCAGTATTTT.